This TCR beta chain was retrieved from a study of cytomegalovirus exposure and HLA in healthy donors. As regards this clone: Its antigen is undetermined.

Broader study findings: Apart from CMV serostatus, no immune exposure information was available. Per a later analysis, 15,000 to 20,000 TCR beta sequences showed association with HLA alleles at 0.05 false discovery rate. Several of the most significant clusters appeared, in a later analysis, to be linked to common viral pathogens.

The primer mix had 60 Vbeta and 13 Jbeta primers. Libraries were prepared by immunoSEQ multiplex PCR; TCRdb keeps only in-frame clonotypes and omits some of them. Its table records approximately 150,000 clones. This CDR3 has 16 residues. Trimming removed 6 bases from V and 4 bases from J, with 21 bases in between. Germline V gives CDR1 LNHNV, CDR2 YYDKDF (reference sequence). The chain has TRBV15 and TRBJ1-1, with D possibly matching TRBD1 (5 bases). Sequencing used PBMCs. This receptor was taken from a woman aged 35 to 49 in good health and CMV-seronegative. CDR3 sequence: CATRGGGVRLRTEAFF. The CDR3 coding sequence is TGTGCCACCAGGGGGGGAGGGGTAAGGTTGCGCACTGAAGCTTTCTTT.